This TCR beta chain was profiled in a study of cytomegalovirus exposure and HLA in healthy donors. Study context: For the roughly 400 genotyped donors, more than 80% fell within the Caucasian-associated ancestry cluster.

On this clone itself: The antigen is not known.

This CDR3 is 15 amino acids long. In germline, CDR1 is MRHNA, CDR2 SNTAGT. V was pared by 6 bases and J by 1 base, with 3 bases of the junction left unmatched. Broader study findings: It was reported that the classifier diagnosed cytomegalovirus status with high specificity and sensitivity in both the original and validation cohorts. Clonal expansion was found to be greater in HLA-associated TCR beta chains than in equally common others in a later analysis.

Both 60 Vbeta primers and 13 Jbeta primers went into the PCR. The data were produced by immunoSEQ multiplex PCR, yet TCRdb's version contains in-frame clones alone and is incomplete. This sample has 160,000 or so clones, with around 77% found just once. The receptor comes from a man between 60 and 75 years old in good health and CMV-seronegative. The J gene is TRBJ2-2, the V gene TRBV6-4; TRBD2 agrees at 9 bases. The sequenced sample consisted of PBMCs. The CDR3 here is CASRVLAGNTGELFF. The CDR3 nucleotides are TGTGCCAGCAGGGTACTAGCGGGGAACACCGGGGAGCTGTTTTTT.